What follows are 20 T cell receptor beta chains derived from one specimen sequenced in a study of CD8 T cells in Susac syndrome. RNA in amounts of about 0.5 to 1 ug was reverse transcribed with random hexamers. One entry per CDR3 protein results from TCRdb running MiXCR on the immunoSEQ multiplex PCR reads. The repertoire holds approximately 80,000 distinct CDR3 sequences, with less than 95% as singletons. Sequenced: CD8+ T cells from PBMCs. All receptors come from a human donor with Susac syndrome.

The rearrangement joins TRBV12-3 or TRBV12-4 to TRBJ2-2; D is undetermined. The V end lost 6 bases, the J end lost 4 bases, and 9 bases lay between the germline ends. This CDR3 spans 13 amino acids. The DNA for the CDR3 is TGTGCCAGCAGCCCTATAACCACCGGGGAGCTGTTTTTT. Translated, it gives CASSPITTGELFF.

The chain recombines TRBV15 with TRBJ1-6, with 8 bases fitting TRBD1. CDR1 and CDR2 from the germline V gene are LNHNV and YYDKDF (reference sequence). The J segment lost 11 bases and the V segment lost 3 bases, leaving 3 bases of the junction unmatched. This CDR3 is built from 13 residues. Written as DNA, the CDR3 is TGTGCCACCAGCAGGGACAGGGCGGCACCCCTCCACTTT. Its protein is CATSRDRAAPLHF.

The chain joins TRBV28 to TRBJ2-3; 7 bases match TRBD1. The CDR3 spans 17 residues. Losses at the gene ends were 6 bases for V and 2 bases for J; bases not matched to a gene: 14. The germline gives CDR1 MDHEN, CDR2 SYDVKM. CDR3 protein: CASRSTGALSTTDTQYF. The CDR3 bases are TGTGCCAGCAGATCCACAGGGGCCCTGAGTACCACAGATACGCAGTATTTT.

This chain uses TRBV11-2 with TRBJ1-1, with D unclear. V gave up 8 bases and J gave up 0 bases, with 10 bases separating them. Looked up from germline, CDR1 is SGHAT and CDR2 is FQNNGV. The CDR3 totals 13 residues. CDR3 sequence (DNA): TGTGCCAGCCAAGGGCAGTTGAACACTGAAGCTTTCTTT. Translating gives CASQGQLNTEAFF.

V usage is TRBV27 and J usage is TRBJ1-5; D remains ambiguous. Germline CDR1 MNHEY, CDR2 SMNVEV (reference sequence). V dropped 6 bases and J dropped 5 bases, with 8 bases sitting between them. This CDR3 is 12 amino acids long. CDR3 sequence: CASSFVDQPQHF. The CDR3 region has the DNA TGTGCCAGCAGCTTTGTGGATCAGCCCCAGCATTTT.

This clonotype was detected once. The chain links TRBV13 to TRBJ2-3; tentative D call: TRBD1 (5 bases). CDR3 length: 13 amino acids. Trimming left V 6 bases short and J 2 bases short, with 9 bases between. Germline V gene lookup returns CDR1 PRHDT and CDR2 FYEKMQ (reference sequence). This CDR3 is CASRSGNTDTQYF. Here the CDR3 DNA reads TGTGCCAGCAGATCAGGGAACACAGATACGCAGTATTTT.

The chain couples TRBV6-5 to TRBJ1-5; D call uncertain. The CDR3 covers 15 residues. Trimming removed 7 bases from V and 1 base from J, with 14 bases in between. CDR1 is MNHEY and CDR2 is SVGAGI in the germline V gene. CDR3 sequence (DNA): TGTGCCAGCACCCCAGGACCGGGGAGCAATCAGCCCCAGCATTTT. It specifies CASTPGPGSNQPQHF.

The chain combines TRBV9 with TRBJ1-6, with D tentatively TRBD1 (5 bases). This CDR3 is 17 amino acids long. Trimming stripped 4 bases from V and 8 bases from J, with 22 bases between. The germline gives CDR1 SGDLS, CDR2 YYNGEE. CDR3 sequence: CASSSRSGPRGDSPLHF. CDR3 nucleotide sequence: TGTGCCAGCAGCTCCCGATCAGGGCCCCGGGGTGATTCACCCCTCCACTTT.

V is TRBV5-1 and J is TRBJ2-3; maybe TRBD1 (6 bases). Trimming left V 2 bases short and J 4 bases short, with 14 bases between. The CDR3 covers 15 residues. Germline values: CDR1 SGHRS, CDR2 YFSETQ. The CDR3 nucleotides are TGCGCCAGCAGCTTCGGACAGCTAAAGGCAGATACGCAGTATTTT. Translated, it gives CASSFGQLKADTQYF.

The V and J genes are TRBV28 and TRBJ2-3; D may be TRBD1 (5 bases). V was shortened by 5 bases and J by 0 bases, with 18 bases between the two germline ends. CDR1 MDHEN and CDR2 SYDVKM come from the germline V gene. The CDR3 is 17 amino acids. CDR3 sequence reads: CASSIRTKGSSTDTQYF. The CDR3 nucleotides read TGTGCCAGCAGTATCCGCACAAAGGGGTCCAGCACAGATACGCAGTATTTT.

The V call is TRBV19, the J call TRBJ1-1, with D possibly being TRBD1 (5 bases). Per the germline V gene, CDR1 is LNHDA and CDR2 is SQIVND (reference sequence). V lost 1 base, J lost 3 bases, and 6 bases lay in between. The CDR3 consists of 13 residues. CDR3 DNA: TGTGCCAGTAGTATAGGGGGCTACACTGAAGCTTTCTTT. Protein: CASSIGGYTEAFF. The complete variable domain, with remaining parts taken from reference TRBV19 and TRBJ1-1, reads DGGITQSPKYLFRKEGQNVTLSCEQNLNHDAMYWYRQDPGQGLRLIYYSQIVNDFQKGDIAEGYSVSREKKESFPLTVTSAQKNPTAFYLCASSIGGYTEAFFGQGTRLTVV.

The J gene is TRBJ1-2, the V gene TRBV5-1, with unresolved D. The germline V and J ends were trimmed by 2 bases and 6 bases, with 14 bases remaining between them. The CDR3 sequence is 14 residues long. Germline V gene lookup returns CDR1 SGHRS and CDR2 YFSETQ. The CDR3 protein is CASSFLTVRDGYTF. The CDR3 bases are TGCGCCAGCAGCTTTTTGACGGTGCGGGATGGCTACACCTTC.

The chain recombines TRBV20-1 with TRBJ2-1, with TRBD1 matching over 10 bases. The CDR3 sequence is 15 residues long. V lost 5 bases, J lost 7 bases, and 11 bases stayed unmatched. The germline V gene encodes CDR1 DFQATT and CDR2 SNEGSKA (reference sequence). As DNA, the CDR3 is TGCAGTGCTCCCCCCCGGGACAGGGGCTGGAATGAGCAGTTCTTC. Translation gives CSAPPRDRGWNEQFF.

The V gene is TRBV7-9, the J gene TRBJ2-2, with 10 bases aligning to TRBD1. J was trimmed by 4 bases and V by 11 bases; bases with no gene match: 7. Germline-derived CDR1 and CDR2 are SEHNR and FQNEAQ (reference sequence). CDR3 size: 14 residues. CDR3 DNA: TGTGCCGGGACGGACAGGGGGTCCACCGGGGAGCTGTTTTTT. Its translation: CAGTDRGSTGELFF.

The V and J genes are TRBV5-4 and TRBJ2-5, with 7 bases lining up with TRBD2. Unmatched junction bases numbered 2, after V lost 0 bases and J lost 3 bases. Germline V gene data show CDR1 as SGHNT and CDR2 as YYREEE (reference sequence). The CDR3 runs to 14 residues. This chain's CDR3 is CASSLGGGEETQYF. Here the CDR3 DNA reads TGTGCCAGCAGCTTGGGGGGAGGGGAAGAGACCCAGTACTTC.

This chain connects TRBV7-9 to TRBJ1-5; no reliable D call. Germline lookup yields CDR1 SEHNR and CDR2 FQNEAQ (reference sequence). Trimming cost V 4 bases and J 3 bases, with 10 bases left between them. The CDR3 totals 14 residues. The CDR3 coding sequence is TGTGCCAGCAGCTCCGTAGGACTCAATCAGCCCCAGCATTTT. This sequence encodes CASSSVGLNQPQHF.

The CDR3 DNA follows: TGTGCCAGCAGCGTAGAGGACAGAAACTACAATGAGCAGTTCTTC. It specifies CASSVEDRNYNEQFF. This chain connects TRBV9 to TRBJ2-1, with TRBD1 as a possible D gene (6 bases). The V gene's germline CDR1 is SGDLS and CDR2 YYNGEE. Deletions cut 0 bases from V and 3 bases from J, with 10 bases between. CDR3 length equals 15 residues.

This clonotype was recorded once. The rearrangement joins TRBV9 to TRBJ1-2; D is undetermined. The germline V gene has CDR1 SGDLS and CDR2 YYNGEE. V gave up 2 bases and J gave up 3 bases, with 20 bases separating them. This CDR3 region has 17 residues. As DNA, the CDR3 is TGTGCCAGCAGCGTCCACGTTCCGGGCCCGGAGGACTATGGCTACACCTTC. Protein: CASSVHVPGPEDYGYTF. Variable domain in full (rest from reference TRBV9 and TRBJ1-2): DSGVTQTPKHLITATGQRVTLRCSPRSGDLSVYWYQQSLDQGLQFLIQYYNGEERAKGNILERFSAQQFPDLHSELNLSSLELGDSALYFCASSVHVPGPEDYGYTFGSGTRLTVV.

The V and J genes are TRBV7-9 and TRBJ2-3; 8 positions match TRBD2. CDR3 length equals 15 residues. The V gene's germline CDR1 is SEHNR and CDR2 FQNEAQ (reference sequence). Unmatched junction bases numbered 15, after V lost 10 bases and J lost 6 bases. CDR3 in DNA: TGTGCCACCCACGAGCGGGGGCCGCAGGGGGATACGCAGTATTTT. It yields the protein CATHERGPQGDTQYF.

The sample holds one count of this clonotype. The chain is built from TRBV7-9 and TRBJ2-7; D perhaps matches TRBD1 (6 bases). CDR1 is SEHNR and CDR2 is FQNEAQ in the germline V gene (reference sequence). Deletions cut 5 bases from V and 5 bases from J, with 16 bases between. The CDR3 is 14 residues long. The CDR3, as DNA: TGTGCCAGCAGCCGTCCGACAGGTCAGGACGAGCAGTACTTC. Its protein product is CASSRPTGQDEQYF.